This T cell receptor (beta chain) appears in the sequencing data of a study of PD-1 blockade in mismatch repair-deficient tumors. Findings of the study overall: Tumor-resident clones, often absent from pretreatment blood, expanded after pembrolizumab and then contracted.

On this clone itself: Its antigen is still unknown.

TCRs were sequenced from a few patients responding to pembrolizumab. Sequenced by immunoSEQ multiplex PCR; TCRdb stores in-frame clones only, minus some. The table includes about 19,000 clones, roughly 87% detected once. This CDR3 spans 14 amino acids. CDR1 and CDR2 from the germline V gene are MNHNS and SASEGT. Trimming cost V 1 base and J 5 bases, with 10 bases left between them. Sequences were derived from PBMCs, sampled 52 weeks after starting pembrolizumab. This chain joins TRBV6-1 and TRBJ2-3; D unclear. This clonotype was obtained from an adult with mismatch repair-deficient cancer. CDR3 loop: CASSEESNRDTQYF. As DNA, the CDR3 is TGTGCCAGCAGTGAAGAGAGCAACCGAGATACGCAGTATTTT.